What follows are 24 T cell receptor beta chains derived from one specimen sequenced in a study of blood T cell repertoires in COVID-19. Sequencing was performed with immunoSEQ multiplex PCR; in TCRdb, only in-frame clones are kept and a portion is missing. The sample yields about 330,000 clones, 87% seen once. Sequenced: PBMCs or T cells enriched from blood (not recorded which). These receptors originate from a woman aged 25 to 39 who had recovered from COVID-19.

The genes are TRBV28 and TRBJ1-5; TRBD1 matches at 8 bases. The junction had 6 bases not matched to a gene; V was cut back by 6 bases and J by 5 bases. The CDR3 has 14 residues. The V gene's germline CDR1 is MDHEN and CDR2 SYDVKM. CDR3 in amino acids: CASSLRTGHQPQHF. The CDR3 coding sequence is TGTGCCAGCAGCCTGCGGACAGGGCATCAGCCCCAGCATTTT.

The CDR3 loop is CASRGQPHYNEQFF. CDR3 DNA: TGTGCCAGTAGGGGACAGCCACACTACAATGAGCAGTTCTTC. This chain connects TRBV19 to TRBJ2-1, with TRBD1 matching 7 bases. This CDR3 has 14 residues. The germline V gene encodes CDR1 LNHDA and CDR2 SQIVND (reference sequence). The V segment lost 6 bases and the J segment 3 bases; nucleotides outside the gene matches: 5.

The chain links TRBV9 to TRBJ1-6; D gene unclear. The CDR3 is made up of 16 amino acids. Germline CDR1 reads SGDLS; CDR2 reads YYNGEE. Trimming left V 4 bases short and J 8 bases short, with 19 bases between. The DNA for the CDR3 is TGTGCCAGCAGCCCCGAAGGTGGAGTGGAAGATTCACCCCTCCACTTT. Its translation: CASSPEGGVEDSPLHF.

The chain has TRBV9 and TRBJ2-4; perhaps TRBD2 as D (5 bases). The CDR3 spans 14 residues. Germline values: CDR1 SGDLS, CDR2 YYNGEE. The germline V and J ends were trimmed by 4 bases and 0 bases, with 8 bases remaining between them. The chain's CDR3 is CASSYGEAKNIQYF. The CDR3 DNA reads as TGTGCCAGCAGCTACGGGGAAGCCAAAAACATTCAGTACTTC. Filled out from reference TRBV9 and TRBJ2-4, the complete variable domain reads DSGVTQTPKHLITATGQRVTLRCSPRSGDLSVYWYQQSLDQGLQFLIQYYNGEERAKGNILERFSAQQFPDLHSELNLSSLELGDSALYFCASSYGEAKNIQYFGAGTRLSVL.

In its sample, this clone was seen once. The chain recombines TRBV9 with TRBJ1-1; D may be TRBD1 (6 bases). CDR3 length: 13 amino acids. CDR1 and CDR2 (germline): SGDLS, YYNGEE. The V and J ends lost 2 bases and 6 bases respectively, with 11 bases between them. The CDR3 sequence is CASSVTGMAEAFF. The CDR3 nucleotides read TGTGCCAGCAGCGTTACAGGGATGGCTGAAGCTTTCTTT.

This clone has a single count. This chain uses TRBV6-5 with TRBJ1-2, with 7 bases that match TRBD1. Germline values: CDR1 MNHEY, CDR2 SVGAGI. CDR3 length: 14 residues. V lost 8 bases to trimming and J lost 4 bases; unmatched junction nucleotides: 10. DNA for the CDR3: TGTGCCAGCCCCGGGAGGGGGCGGGCCTATGGCTACACCTTC. As protein: CASPGRGRAYGYTF.

The chain carries TRBV5-1 and TRBJ2-7; 14 positions match TRBD2. With V trimmed by 3 bases and J by 2 bases, 7 bases remained unmatched. From germline, CDR1 is SGHRS and CDR2 YFSETQ. This CDR3 has 17 amino acids. CDR3 sequence (DNA): TGCGCCAGCAGCTCAGGACTAGCGGGGGGCCTTACCTACGAGCAGTACTTC. It is translated as CASSSGLAGGLTYEQYF.

This chain connects TRBV4-2 to TRBJ2-2; a possible D gene is TRBD1 (8 bases). CDR1 is LGHNA and CDR2 is YNFKEQ in the germline V gene. The CDR3 covers 17 residues. V lost 0 bases and J 1 base, leaving 12 bases between the germline ends. The CDR3 DNA is TGTGCCAGCAGCCAAGAGGGGGGGACAGGGAACACCGGGGAGCTGTTTTTT. This translates into CASSQEGGTGNTGELFF.

V and J are TRBV3-1 (or the pseudogene TRBV3-2) and TRBJ2-3; 8 bases match TRBD1. Germline values: CDR1 LGHDT, CDR2 YNNKEL (reference sequence). This CDR3 comprises 14 residues. After removal of 2 bases from V and 4 bases from J, the junction contained 2 bases not matched to a gene. In DNA form, the CDR3 reads TGTGCCAGCAGCCAACGGACAGGGCCAGATACGCAGTATTTT. It codes for CASSQRTGPDTQYF.

The V call is TRBV27, the J call TRBJ1-1; D may be TRBD1 (6 bases). V was cut by 6 bases and J by 1 base, with 9 bases left in between. Germline V CDR1 and CDR2: MNHEY, SMNVEV (reference sequence). This CDR3 is built from 13 residues. In DNA, the CDR3 is TGTGCCAGCAGGATACAGGGGAACACTGAAGCTTTCTTT. Translated, it gives CASRIQGNTEAFF.

The V gene is TRBV25-1, the J gene TRBJ2-3; the D is unclear. Trimming took 6 bases from V and 1 from J, leaving 5 bases between them. The CDR3 is 12 amino acids. Per the germline V gene, CDR1 is MGHDK and CDR2 is SYGVNS. CDR3 in amino acids: CASRGGTDTQYF. CDR3 bases: TGTGCCAGCAGAGGAGGCACAGATACGCAGTATTTT.

The chain employs TRBV27 and TRBJ2-2, with 12 bases fitting TRBD2. The CDR3 spans 17 residues. J lost 3 bases, V lost 1 base, and 3 bases had no gene match. Per the germline V gene, CDR1 is MNHEY and CDR2 is SMNVEV (reference sequence). The CDR3 reads CASSLFLAGGHTGELFF. The CDR3 DNA sequence: TGTGCCAGCAGTTTATTCCTAGCGGGGGGGCACACCGGGGAGCTGTTTTTT.

This chain connects TRBV2 to TRBJ1-1; the D is unclear. There are 13 residues in the CDR3. Trimming shortened V by 5 bases and J by 3 bases, and 10 bases separated the two germline ends. Germline lookup yields CDR1 SNHLY and CDR2 FYNNEI. The CDR3 protein is CASSKDSDTEAFF. CDR3 bases: TGTGCCAGCAGTAAGGACTCGGACACTGAAGCTTTCTTT.

CDR3: CASSLSGTLYEQYF. CDR3 nucleotides: TGTGCCAGCAGTTTATCCGGGACTCTCTACGAGCAGTACTTC. The V gene is TRBV2, the J gene TRBJ2-7; TRBD2 might be the D (6 bases). CDR1 is SNHLY, CDR2 FYNNEI, per germline. The CDR3 totals 14 residues. Trimming left V 5 bases short and J 3 bases short, with 14 bases between.

The rearrangement links TRBV20-1 to TRBJ2-5; perhaps TRBD2 as D (5 bases). V lost 6 bases to trimming and J lost 4 bases, with 9 bases between them. Germline V gives CDR1 DFQATT, CDR2 SNEGSKA (reference sequence). The CDR3 is 11 residues long. The CDR3 DNA is TGCAGTGCCACACTAGGAGAGACCCAGTACTTC. Its translation is CSATLGETQYF.

The chain uses TRBV9 and TRBJ1-1, with TRBD1 identical over 9 bases. V lost 4 bases, J lost 7 bases, and 8 bases stayed unmatched. Germline assignment: CDR1 SGDLS and CDR2 YYNGEE. The CDR3 covers 14 residues. For the CDR3, the DNA is TGTGCCAGCAGCCTTTCTTGGGACAGGGTTGAAGCTTTCTTT. The encoded protein is CASSLSWDRVEAFF.

This chain's CDR3 is CASSITSGGPSRKFF. The CDR3 DNA sequence: TGTGCCAGTAGTATCACTAGCGGGGGGCCGTCTCGTAAGTTCTTC. The V gene is TRBV19, the J gene TRBJ2-1, with 12 bases lining up with TRBD2. The CDR3 runs to 15 residues. In germline, CDR1 is LNHDA, CDR2 SQIVND (reference sequence). Losses at the gene ends were 3 bases for V and 14 bases for J; bases not matched to a gene: 11.

Only a few counts were recorded for this clone. The chain joins TRBV29-1 to TRBJ1-4; TRBD1 might be the D (6 bases). The CDR3 consists of 15 residues. Germline V lookup: CDR1 SQVTM, CDR2 ANQGSEA. The V gene lost 6 bases and the J gene lost 3 bases, with 17 bases spanning the gap. CDR3 amino acids: CSVPYREDSNEKLFF. In DNA, the CDR3 is TGCAGCGTCCCTTACAGGGAAGATTCTAATGAAAAACTGTTTTTT. The variable domain in full, with the rest retrieved from reference TRBV29-1 and TRBJ1-4, is SAVISQKPSRDICQRGTSLTIQCQVDSQVTMMFWYRQQPGQSLTLIATANQGSEATYESGFVIDKFPISRPNLTFSTLTVSNMSPEDSSIYLCSVPYREDSNEKLFFGSGTQLSVL.

CDR3 sequence (DNA): TGTGCCAGCAGTCTGGGGCAGGGTTTCTCCGGGGAGCTGTTTTTT. It translates to CASSLGQGFSGELFF. This chain uses TRBV6-6 with TRBJ2-2, with D perhaps matching TRBD1 (5 bases). This CDR3 has 15 amino acids. V was clipped by 5 bases and J by 6 bases, with 16 bases between them. Germline V CDR1 and CDR2: MNHNY, SVGAGI (reference sequence).

This CDR3 is CASGKTVNTGELFF. The CDR3 nucleotides read TGTGCTAGTGGAAAGACAGTTAACACCGGGGAGCTGTTTTTT. This chain joins TRBV12-5 and TRBJ2-2; weak D call: TRBD1 (5 bases). With 6 bases removed from V and 2 bases from J, the gap between germline ends came to 10 bases. CDR1 LGHNT and CDR2 FRNRAP come from the germline V gene. This CDR3 is 14 amino acids long.

The chain's CDR3 is CASGLPDRYYGYTF. Here the CDR3 DNA reads TGTGCCAGCGGATTACCAGACAGATACTATGGCTACACCTTC. The chain links TRBV28 to TRBJ1-2; D is perhaps TRBD1 (5 bases). Germline CDR1 MDHEN, CDR2 SYDVKM. The CDR3 has 14 amino acids. V shed 8 bases and J shed 3 bases, with 16 bases lying between them.

This chain links TRBV18 with TRBJ2-7; possible D gene TRBD1, 6 bases. Germline lookup yields CDR1 KGHSH and CDR2 LQKENI. This CDR3 spans 16 amino acids. Trimming removed 2 bases from V and 6 bases from J, with 20 bases in between. The CDR3 sequence: CASSPASTGTSGEQYF. The CDR3 DNA is TGTGCCAGCTCACCAGCTTCCACCGGGACATCGGGCGAGCAGTACTTC.

The rearrangement uses TRBV7-2 and TRBJ1-2; D is perhaps TRBD1 (6 bases). Trimming shortened V by 5 bases and J by 8 bases, and 33 bases separated the two germline ends. CDR1 and CDR2 (germline): SGHTA, FQGNSA. The CDR3 contains 19 residues. The CDR3 region is CASSHLPEGRTDWWRGYTF. The CDR3 bases are TGTGCCAGCAGCCATCTCCCCGAAGGGCGGACAGATTGGTGGAGGGGCTACACCTTC.

V is TRBV4-1 and J is TRBJ2-3; D is unclear. This CDR3 is 17 amino acids long. The V gene's germline CDR1 is MGHRA and CDR2 YSYEKL. V was clipped by 2 bases and J by 6 bases, with 21 bases between them. CDR3 protein: CASSQPPGSTVPDTQYF. The CDR3 region has the DNA TGCGCCAGCAGCCAACCGCCAGGCAGTACCGTCCCGGATACGCAGTATTTT.